This T cell receptor beta chain was obtained from a study of shared clonotypes between healthy human individuals. Study-wide results and limits: Sequencing depth was expected to influence donor clonotype sharing.

Donors included only healthy HIV-negative adults lacking recent acute infections or vaccinations. To note about this clone: Its antigen is unidentified.

There are 15 residues in the CDR3. CDR1 and CDR2 (germline): LGHNA, YSLEER. After removal of 0 bases from V and 7 bases from J, the junction contained 8 bases not matched to a gene. Clones were sequenced by immunoSEQ multiplex PCR, and TCRdb holds only the in-frame ones, with some missing. Of some 510,000 clones listed, around 74% are singletons. Input material: PBMCs. The origin of this receptor is a woman between 40 and 50 years old in good health. Some clones in this sample may be carry-over from other donors' samples. This chain joins TRBV4-3 and TRBJ1-2, with TRBD1 matching over 7 bases. CDR3 region: CASSQDPDRASGYTF. The CDR3 coding sequence is TGCGCCAGCAGCCAAGACCCTGACAGGGCTAGTGGCTACACCTTC.